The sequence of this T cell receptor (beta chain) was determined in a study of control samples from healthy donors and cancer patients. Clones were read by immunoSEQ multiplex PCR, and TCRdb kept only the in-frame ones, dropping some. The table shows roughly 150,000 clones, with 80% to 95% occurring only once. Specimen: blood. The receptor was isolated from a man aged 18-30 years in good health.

The CDR3 DNA reads as TGTGCCAGCAGCCGGACACTAGGACAGGGAGGCGAGGAGTTACAGCCCCAGCATTTT. Translated: CASSRTLGQGGEELQPQHF. The chain uses TRBV5-4 and TRBJ1-5; 8 bases line up with TRBD1. This CDR3 is built from 19 residues. Germline lookup yields CDR1 SGHNT and CDR2 YYREEE (reference sequence). Losses at the gene ends were 4 bases for V and 7 bases for J; bases not matched to a gene: 22.